This T cell receptor (beta chain) was documented in a study of blood T cell repertoires in COVID-19. Germline values: CDR1 SNHLY, CDR2 FYNNEI. With 7 bases clipped from V and 2 bases from J, the junction kept 15 bases outside the gene matches. This CDR3 spans 18 amino acids. Sequenced by immunoSEQ multiplex PCR; TCRdb stores in-frame clones only, minus some. The sample includes 120,000 to 150,000 clones, more than 75% seen only once; the top ten take 2% to 3%. This chain links TRBV2 with TRBJ2-1; 9 positions agree with TRBD2. This receptor was identified in a human donor with acute or convalescent COVID-19. The donor label of this sample is uncertain. Sequenced input: peripheral blood. CDR3 nucleotides: TGTGCCAGCAAGGGAAGCCACAAAGCGGGAGGTACCTACAATGAGCAGTTCTTC. Translation: CASKGSHKAGGTYNEQFF.